This T cell receptor (beta chain) was observed in a study of T cell responses to AZD1222 COVID-19 vaccine. TCRdb's table, derived via immunoSEQ multiplex PCR, lists solely in-frame clones and lacks some. The sample lists about 120,000 clones, 88% occurring once. Whole-study findings and limits: Baseline antibody screening turned up just a handful of seropositive AZD1222 recipients. Researchers took repertoire samples only after the peak T cell response had come. CD4 TCRs associated with vaccination spanned spike, dominating at 160-218 and 743-854.

V lost 5 bases to trimming and J lost 9 bases, with 14 bases between them. CDR3 length: 14 amino acids. Germline V gene sequence: CDR1 SGHTA, CDR2 FQGTGA. To note about this clone: Its matching antigen is unknown.

The chain couples TRBV7-3 to TRBJ1-6, with D possibly matching TRBD1 (6 bases). The TCR was taken from an adult who received the AZD1222 COVID-19 vaccine. The source material was peripheral blood, sampled 28 days after the second AZD1222 dose. The CDR3 DNA is TGTGCCAGCAGCGAACAGGGCCGAAGTTCACCCCTCCACTTT. It specifies CASSEQGRSSPLHF.